This entry lists 10 T cell receptor beta chains sequenced from one sample in a study of blood T cell repertoires in COVID-19. Profiled with immunoSEQ multiplex PCR; TCRdb holds only in-frame clones, not every one. The table lists about 430,000 clones, roughly nine tenths of them singletons, with more than 0.95% in the top ten. Sequenced input: PBMCs or T cells enriched from blood (not recorded which). The receptors derive from a man aged 25-40 years who had recovered from COVID-19.

The rearrangement uses TRBV19 and TRBJ2-7; weak D call: TRBD2 (6 bases). Germline-derived CDR1 and CDR2 are LNHDA and SQIVND (reference sequence). The CDR3 has 14 amino acids. Trimming cost V 7 bases and J 9 bases, with 22 bases left between them. The CDR3: CASIETGRPGAQYF. As DNA, the CDR3 is TGTGCCAGTATTGAAACGGGCAGACCGGGAGCGCAGTACTTC. The variable domain in full, with the rest retrieved from reference TRBV19 and TRBJ2-7, is DGGITQSPKYLFRKEGQNVTLSCEQNLNHDAMYWYRQDPGQGLRLIYYSQIVNDFQKGDIAEGYSVSREKKESFPLTVTSAQKNPTAFYLCASIETGRPGAQYFGPGTRLTVT.

The CDR3: CASGLVLAGGPHEQYF. CDR3 coding DNA: TGTGCTAGTGGTTTGGTACTCGCGGGAGGGCCGCACGAGCAGTACTTC. The chain employs TRBV12-5 and TRBJ2-7, with 9 bases lining up with TRBD2. The CDR3 has 16 residues. The V segment lost 0 bases and the J segment 5 bases; nucleotides outside the gene matches: 8. Per the germline V gene, CDR1 is LGHNT and CDR2 is FRNRAP.

The V and J genes are TRBV7-8 and TRBJ1-3, with D possibly matching TRBD1 (6 bases). V gave up 1 base and J gave up 0 bases, with 16 bases separating them. There are 18 residues in the CDR3. Germline V CDR1 and CDR2: SGHVS, FQNEAQ. The CDR3 loop reads CASSLEWGQVSSGNTIYF. CDR3 bases: TGTGCCAGCAGCTTAGAGTGGGGACAAGTTTCCTCTGGAAACACCATATATTTT.

V usage is TRBV15 and J usage is TRBJ2-7, with 11 bases matching TRBD2. Germline trimming cut 2 bases from V and 4 bases from J; bases unmatched to any gene: 7. CDR3 length: 16 amino acids. Germline lookup yields CDR1 LNHNV and CDR2 YYDKDF (reference sequence). The CDR3 DNA is TGTGCCACCAGCAGAAAGACTAGCGGGAAGGGATACGAGCAGTACTTC. The encoded protein is CATSRKTSGKGYEQYF.

The rearrangement joins TRBV19 to TRBJ2-4; 8 bases map to TRBD2. Germline V CDR1 and CDR2: LNHDA, SQIVND (reference sequence). The CDR3 extends over 17 amino acids. V was pared by 5 bases and J by 0 bases, with 9 bases of the junction left unmatched. The CDR3 region is CASSLFGTRSAKNIQYF. For the CDR3, the DNA is TGTGCCAGTAGTTTATTTGGGACTAGGTCAGCCAAAAACATTCAGTACTTC.

The J gene is TRBJ1-5, the V gene TRBV24-1, with 8 positions matching TRBD1. This CDR3 comprises 14 residues. The V and J ends lost 5 bases and 6 bases, in that order; junction bases with no gene match: 5. The germline gives CDR1 KGHDR, CDR2 SFDVKD. CDR3 nucleotides: TGTGCCACCAGTGGACAGGGGATGAGTCAGCCCCAGCATTTT. It is translated as CATSGQGMSQPQHF.

This chain links TRBV19 with TRBJ1-2; D remains unclear. V lost 6 bases, J lost 2 bases, and 10 bases lay in between. The CDR3 consists of 13 residues. Germline CDR1 and CDR2: LNHDA and SQIVND (reference sequence). CDR3 in DNA: TGTGCCAGTAGCCTGACGGAGAACTATGGCTACACCTTC. It translates to CASSLTENYGYTF.

This clone came up once. This chain joins TRBV6-1 and TRBJ1-5; D remains unclear. The V gene's germline CDR1 is MNHNS and CDR2 SASEGT. The germline V and J ends were trimmed by 4 bases and 2 bases, with 18 bases remaining between them. The CDR3 sequence is 17 residues long. The CDR3 DNA is TGTGCCAGCAGTGCCCAACAGTGGAGGGTTGGCAATCAGCCCCAGCATTTT. Residues: CASSAQQWRVGNQPQHF.

This clone was seen only once. This chain joins TRBV9 and TRBJ2-7, with TRBD2 matching over 11 bases. This CDR3 region has 14 residues. Trimming took 3 bases from V and 2 from J; bases not matched to a gene: 1. The germline V gene has CDR1 SGDLS and CDR2 YYNGEE. The CDR3 DNA reads as TGTGCCAGCAGCGCTAGCGGGAGGCCCTACGAGCAGTACTTC. This encodes CASSASGRPYEQYF.

This chain joins TRBV29-1 and TRBJ2-1, with TRBD2 matching 9 bases. This CDR3 contains 17 residues. V lost 3 bases and J lost 8; bases outside the gene matches: 17. Germline V gives CDR1 SQVTM, CDR2 ANQGSEA. CDR3 coding DNA: TGCAGCGTTGACGCGCGGGAGGGCCTTAGGCGGATCGATGAGCAGTTCTTC. Translation: CSVDAREGLRRIDEQFF.